The clone carrying this TCR beta chain was seen more than once but under ten times. TCRdb re-called the RT-PCR reads with MiXCR, one entry per CDR3 protein. The table includes roughly 550,000 distinct CDR3 sequences, 20% to 25% detected once. The sample belongs to a study of response to subunit inactivated influenza vaccine. These same records also appear under a second study, on T cells expressing NK-cell markers. In that study: UMIs accompanied the 5'RACE template switching by which TCR beta cDNA was made. It was still unclear whether expanded NKG2C+ T cell clones were HCMV specific.

The TCR was taken from a man aged 50 to 60 who received an inactivated influenza vaccine. The source material was CD4+ T cells sorted from PBMCs, sampled 12 days after vaccination.

The CDR3 sequence: CASSLVPSGQGLHEQYF. The CDR3 DNA reads as TGCGCCAGCAGCTTGGTCCCCTCCGGACAGGGTCTACACGAGCAGTACTTC. The chain carries TRBV5-1 and TRBJ2-7, with 8 nucleotides matching TRBD1. J gave up 5 bases and V 0 bases, and 13 bases lay outside the gene matches. There are 17 residues in the CDR3. Germline loops: CDR1 SGHRS, CDR2 YFSETQ.